The 15 T cell receptor beta chains below were found in one sample sequenced in a study of blood T cells in healthy people across ages. Together with a sample-barcoded 5' primer, a J-beta primer mix was included in a second PCR lasting roughly 6 to 12 cycles. TCRdb re-called the 5' RACE reads through MiXCR, storing one row per CDR3 protein. This table has approximately 780,000 distinct CDR3 sequences, approximately 24% appearing once. These sequences were also reported in another study, on T cells of mothers and their children.

Sequencing used blood. The receptors were sampled from a boy between 10 and 17 years old in good health.

The CDR3 coding sequence is TGTGCCAGCAGCTTGTTCAGGGAGAGTGATAGAGAGACCCAGTACTTC. Its translation: CASSLFRESDRETQYF. The chain uses TRBV5-5 and TRBJ2-5; the D gene could be TRBD1 or TRBD2 (5 bases each). This CDR3 contains 16 residues. Germline lookup yields CDR1 SGHKS and CDR2 YYEKEE (reference sequence). Trimming stripped 1 base from V and 4 bases from J, with 17 bases between.

This clonotype was detected only a few times. The chain recombines TRBV12-3 or TRBV12-4 with TRBJ2-5, with 12 bases fitting TRBD1. The DNA end is a closer match to TRBJ2-7, so the J assignment may be wrong. This CDR3 is 14 amino acids long. CDR3 in amino acids: CASTGTGGFYEQYF. In nucleotides, the CDR3 is TGTGCCAGTACCGGGACAGGGGGCTTCTACGAGCAGTACTTC.

The V gene is TRBV12-3 or TRBV12-4, the J gene TRBJ1-5; 9 bases map to TRBD1. The CDR3 extends over 15 amino acids. V lost 5 bases and J lost 5; bases outside the gene matches: 7. CDR3 amino acids: CASSPGQGWDQPQHF. The CDR3 DNA is TGTGCCAGCAGTCCCGGACAGGGGTGGGATCAGCCCCAGCATTTT.

This clonotype was counted a single time. The rearrangement joins TRBV3-1 to TRBJ2-1; D uncertain. Deletions cut 3 bases from V and 10 bases from J, with 13 bases between. CDR3 length: 13 amino acids. Germline lookup yields CDR1 LGHDT and CDR2 YNNKEL (reference sequence). CDR3: CASSQSTPSEQFF. The CDR3 nucleotides are TGTGCCAGCAGCCAGAGTACTCCCAGCGAGCAGTTCTTC.

A few counts support this clonotype. V usage is TRBV9 and J usage is TRBJ1-1; a weak D match, TRBD1 (5 bases). The V gene's germline CDR1 is SGDLS and CDR2 YYNGEE. The length of the CDR3 is 14 residues. Trimming removed 4 bases from V and 4 bases from J, with 14 bases in between. The CDR3 DNA sequence: TGTGCCAGCAGCCCCCCCGGCGGGACCACTGAAGCTTTCTTT. It specifies CASSPPGGTTEAFF. Using reference TRBV9 and TRBJ1-1 for the parts outside the CDR3, the full variable domain is DSGVTQTPKHLITATGQRVTLRCSPRSGDLSVYWYQQSLDQGLQFLIQYYNGEERAKGNILERFSAQQFPDLHSELNLSSLELGDSALYFCASSPPGGTTEAFFGQGTRLTVV.

V gene TRBV20-1 combines with J gene TRBJ1-2; D not certain. From germline, CDR1 is DFQATT and CDR2 SNEGSKA (reference sequence). This CDR3 has 14 residues. Trimming removed 6 bases from V and 5 bases from J, with 19 bases in between. Here the CDR3 DNA reads TGCAGTGCCACTACCCAAGGTGACGAGTATGGCTACACCTTC. Its protein product is CSATTQGDEYGYTF.

This clonotype occurred a few times. V gene TRBV29-1 combines with J gene TRBJ2-5; the D gene is possibly TRBD1 (5 bases). The end of the DNA is better explained by TRBJ2-7, so the J call may be wrong. The length of the CDR3 is 12 residues. Germline CDR1 reads SQVTM; CDR2 reads ANQGSEA. In DNA form, the CDR3 reads TGCAGCGTTGGCAGACAGTCCTACGAGCAGTACTTC. It translates to CSVGRQSYEQYF.

This clonotype was seen a handful of times. Sequence at one end of the junction differs from germline and may be a read error. The CDR3, as DNA: TGCAGTGCCCGGGACAGGGGGGTCTATGGCCACACCTTC. Its translation is CSARDRGVYGHTF. The chain joins TRBV20-1 to TRBJ1-2; 11 nucleotides agree with TRBD1. This CDR3 contains 13 residues. The V gene's germline CDR1 is DFQATT and CDR2 SNEGSKA (reference sequence).

This clonotype was found a few times. V gene TRBV6-1 combines with J gene TRBJ1-5; 7 bases are shared with TRBD1. The J segment lost 3 bases and the V segment lost 4 bases, leaving 9 bases of the junction unmatched. This CDR3 has 16 amino acids. CDR1 is MNHNS and CDR2 is SASEGT in the germline V gene. CDR3 in amino acids: CASSVTRTGPNQPQHF. DNA for the CDR3: TGTGCCAGCAGTGTTACACGGACAGGCCCCAATCAGCCCCAGCATTTT.

This clonotype was picked up one time. The chain joins TRBV6-6 to TRBJ1-5, with a weak D call TRBD1 (6 bases). The CDR3 contains 14 residues. The germline CDR1 and CDR2 sequences are MNHNY and SVGAGI (reference sequence). Between the trimmed V and J ends, which lost 10 bases and 4 bases, there was a span of 17 bases. The CDR3: CATGSPGQNQPQHF. CDR3 DNA sequence: TGTGCCACGGGGTCCCCGGGACAAAATCAGCCCCAGCATTTT.

The chain joins TRBV6-2 or TRBV6-3 to TRBJ1-6, with D hard to call. Germline loops: CDR1 MNHEY, CDR2 SVGEGT. The V end was cut by 0 bases, the J end by 7 bases, with 7 bases between. The CDR3 spans 14 residues. CDR3 in DNA: TGTGCCAGCAGTTACTCGAGTCGGAATTCACCCCTCCACTTT. This gives the protein CASSYSSRNSPLHF.

A note on this clonotype: A read error may be the cause here, since a much bigger clone is one base away. The chain couples TRBV5-1 to TRBJ2-5; unclear D gene. The CDR3 sequence is 11 residues long. CDR1 is SGHRS, CDR2 YFSETQ, per germline. With 6 bases removed from V and 1 base from J, the gap between germline ends came to 4 bases. This chain's CDR3 is CASTIQETQYF. The CDR3 coding sequence is TGCGCCAGCACCATCCAAGAGACCCAGTACTTC.

This chain connects TRBV20-1 to TRBJ2-1; TRBD1 matches at 7 bases. The end of the DNA aligns better with TRBJ2-5, so the J call may be wrong. The CDR3 runs to 13 residues. The V gene's germline CDR1 is DFQATT and CDR2 SNEGSKA (reference sequence). This chain's CDR3 is CSAQIAGGETQYF. The CDR3 region has the DNA TGCAGTGCTCAAATCGCAGGGGGTGAGACCCAGTACTTC.

This rearrangement joins TRBV27 to TRBJ1-5; possible D gene TRBD1, 5 bases. Germline V gene lookup returns CDR1 MNHEY and CDR2 SMNVEV (reference sequence). The CDR3 contains 16 residues. Trimming removed 4 bases at V and 2 bases at J, with 15 bases between. The CDR3 nucleotides read TGTGCCAGCAGTTCTCTCGTCAGGGTAGGCAATCAGCCCCAGCATTTT. It is translated as CASSSLVRVGNQPQHF.

The V call is TRBV29-1, the J call TRBJ2-1; 8 nucleotides agree with TRBD2. This CDR3 spans 17 amino acids. Per germline, CDR1 SQVTM and CDR2 ANQGSEA. The J segment lost 6 bases and the V segment lost 4 bases, leaving 17 bases of the junction unmatched. The CDR3 reads CSVVGLIARGGFNEQFF. The DNA for the CDR3 is TGCAGCGTTGTGGGCCTGATCGCACGGGGGGGTTTCAATGAGCAGTTCTTC.